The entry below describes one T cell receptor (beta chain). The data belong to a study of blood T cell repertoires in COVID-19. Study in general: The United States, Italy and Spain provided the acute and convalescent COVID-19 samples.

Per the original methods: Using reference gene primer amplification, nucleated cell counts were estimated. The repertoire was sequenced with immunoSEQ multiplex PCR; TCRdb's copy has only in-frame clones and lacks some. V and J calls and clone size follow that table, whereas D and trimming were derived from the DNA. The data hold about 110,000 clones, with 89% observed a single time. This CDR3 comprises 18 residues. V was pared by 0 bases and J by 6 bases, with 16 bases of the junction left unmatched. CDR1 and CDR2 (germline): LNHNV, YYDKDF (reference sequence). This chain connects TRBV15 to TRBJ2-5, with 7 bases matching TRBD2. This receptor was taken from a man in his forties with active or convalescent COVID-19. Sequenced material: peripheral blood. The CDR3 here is CATSRDLFREVARKTQYF. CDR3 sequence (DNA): TGTGCCACCAGCAGAGATCTTTTCCGGGAGGTCGCCCGAAAGACCCAGTACTTC.